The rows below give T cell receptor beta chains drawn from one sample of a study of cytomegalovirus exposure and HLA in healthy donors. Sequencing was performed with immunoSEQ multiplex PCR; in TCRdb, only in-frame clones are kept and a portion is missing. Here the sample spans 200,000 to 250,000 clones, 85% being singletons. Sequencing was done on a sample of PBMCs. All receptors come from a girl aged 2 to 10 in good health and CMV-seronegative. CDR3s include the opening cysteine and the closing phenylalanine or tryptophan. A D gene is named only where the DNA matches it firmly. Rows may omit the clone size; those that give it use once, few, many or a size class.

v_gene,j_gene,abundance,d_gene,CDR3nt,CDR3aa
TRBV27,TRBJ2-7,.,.,TGTGCCAGCAGTTCCTTAGGGGACTACGAGCAGTACTTC,CASSSLGDYEQYF
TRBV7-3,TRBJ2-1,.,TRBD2,TGTGCCAGCAGCTTAACGGCGGGGGGGACGGATGAGCAGTTCTTC,CASSLTAGGTDEQFF
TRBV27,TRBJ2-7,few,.,TGTGCCAGCAGGATCGGGACTTATCCGGGAGAGCAGTACTTC,CASRIGTYPGEQYF
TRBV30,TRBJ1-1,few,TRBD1,TGTGCCTGGAGTACTACAGGGGGACTGAACACTGAAGCTTTCTTT,CAWSTTGGLNTEAFF
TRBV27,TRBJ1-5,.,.,TGTGCCAGCAGCCCCCTCGGGAATCAGCCCCAGCATTTT,CASSPLGNQPQHF
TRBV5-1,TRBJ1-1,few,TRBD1,TGCGCCAGCAGCTTGGCAGAGGGACAGGGCCCTAGGAACACTGAAGCTTTCTTT,CASSLAEGQGPRNTEAFF
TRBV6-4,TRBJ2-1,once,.,TGTGCCAGCAGTGTTGGCGGGAACTCCAATGAGCAGTTCTTC,CASSVGGNSNEQFF
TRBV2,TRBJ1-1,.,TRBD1,TGTGCCAGCAGCCGACAGGGGGTGTACACTGAAGCTTTCTTT,CASSRQGVYTEAFF
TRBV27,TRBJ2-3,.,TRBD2,TGTGCCAGCAGTCCTCGGGAGGGCCATTCCAATACGCAGTATTTT,CASSPREGHSNTQYF
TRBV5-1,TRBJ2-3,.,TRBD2,TGCGCCAGCAGCTTGGACCTAGCGGGGGGGACAGATACGCAGTATTTT,CASSLDLAGGTDTQYF
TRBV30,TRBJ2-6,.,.,TGTGCTCAAGGGGCCGGCGCTGGGGCCAACGTCCTGACTTTC,CAQGAGAGANVLTF
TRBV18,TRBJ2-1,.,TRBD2,TGTGCCAGCTCACCACTAGGACTAGCGGGGAAGGATGAGCAGTTCTTC,CASSPLGLAGKDEQFF
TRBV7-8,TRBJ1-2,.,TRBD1,TGTGCCAGCAGCTTGGGACAGGCCCTTACTAACTATGGCTACACCTTC,CASSLGQALTNYGYTF
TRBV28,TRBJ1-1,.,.,TGTGCCAGCGAGACGGGACACCTGAACACTGAAGCTTTCTTT,CASETGHLNTEAFF
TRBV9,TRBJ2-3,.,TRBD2,TGTGCCAGCAGCGTAGAGTCCGGGGGGGCCGTGGATACGCAGTATTTT,CASSVESGGAVDTQYF
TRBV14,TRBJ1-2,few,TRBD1,TGTGCCAGCAGACTTAGCGGGACAGGGGCGTTTGACTTC,CASRLSGTGAFDF
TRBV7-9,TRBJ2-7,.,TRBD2,TGTTCCAGCAGCCCACCGGGACTAGCGGGAGCCTACGAGCAGTACTTC,CSSSPPGLAGAYEQYF
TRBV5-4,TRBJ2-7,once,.,TGTGCCAGCAGCCTAGGAGGGAACGTGGGGAGTGAGCAGTACTTC,CASSLGGNVGSEQYF
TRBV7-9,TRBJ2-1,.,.,TGTGCCAGCAGTTCGACTTCTTGGATTAACAATGAGCAGTTCTTC,CASSSTSWINNEQFF
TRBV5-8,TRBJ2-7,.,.,TGTGCCAGCAGCCAGGGGACAAACTCCTACGAGCAGTACTTC,CASSQGTNSYEQYF
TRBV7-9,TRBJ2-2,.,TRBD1,TGTGCCAGCAATCAATTCCGGGACAGGGTCGCCGGGGAGCTGTTTTTT,CASNQFRDRVAGELFF
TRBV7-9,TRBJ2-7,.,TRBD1,TGTGCCAGCAGCCCCCCCGGGACAGGGGTAGGGGAGCAGTACTTC,CASSPPGTGVGEQYF
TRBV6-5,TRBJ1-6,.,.,TGTGCCAGCAGTTACAACGGCAGGATCAATTCACCCCTCCACTTT,CASSYNGRINSPLHF
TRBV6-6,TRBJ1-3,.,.,TGTGCCAGCAGTTACGAGGCGAGCTCTGGAAACACCATATATTTT,CASSYEASSGNTIYF
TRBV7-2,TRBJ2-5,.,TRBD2,TGTGCCAGCAGCGAAAGCGGGGGGGCGAAAGAGACCCAGTACTTC,CASSESGGAKETQYF
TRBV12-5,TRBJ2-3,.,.,TGTGCTAGCTTAGCGGAACTATCTTCAGATACGCAGTATTTT,CASLAELSSDTQYF
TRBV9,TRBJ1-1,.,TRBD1,TGTGCCAGCAGCGTAGTTACCAGGACAGGTGAAGCTTTCTTT,CASSVVTRTGEAFF
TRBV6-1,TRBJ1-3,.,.,TGTGCCAGCAGTGAAGTCCAGGGCGTAAACACCATATATTTT,CASSEVQGVNTIYF
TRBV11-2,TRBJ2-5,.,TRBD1,TGTGCCAGCACCAAATCAGCTCAGGGGGCGGCATACTTCCAAGAGACCCAGTACTTC,CASTKSAQGAAYFQETQYF
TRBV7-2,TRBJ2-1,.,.,TGTGCCAGCAGCTACTCGACTAGATCCTACAATGAGCAGTTCTTC,CASSYSTRSYNEQFF
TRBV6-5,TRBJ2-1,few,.,TGTGCCAGCAGACGTCGGACTGGGACTAATGAGCAGTTCTTC,CASRRRTGTNEQFF
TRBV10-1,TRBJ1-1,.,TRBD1,TGCGCCAGCAGTGATGTTGGGACAGTGAGATTT,CASSDVGTVRF
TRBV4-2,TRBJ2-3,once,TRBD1,TGTGCCAGCAGCCGAGACAGGGCGGCCACAGATACGCAGTATTTT,CASSRDRAATDTQYF
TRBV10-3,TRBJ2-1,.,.,TGTGCCATCAGTGATTGCGACAATGAGCAGTTCTTC,CAISDCDNEQFF
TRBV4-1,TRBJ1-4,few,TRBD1,TGCGCCAGCAGCCAAACAGGGGGAATGACTAATGAAAAACTGTTTTTT,CASSQTGGMTNEKLFF
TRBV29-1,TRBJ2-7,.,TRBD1,TGCAGCGTGGGACAGGGGGCCTACGAGCAGTACTTC,CSVGQGAYEQYF
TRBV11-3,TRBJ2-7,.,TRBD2,TGTGCCAGCAGCCCCTGGCGGGAGAGCCCGAATAGCTCCTACGAGCAGTACTTC,CASSPWRESPNSSYEQYF
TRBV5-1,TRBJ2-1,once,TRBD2,TGCGCCAGCAGCTATGGGACTAGCGGAAGCCAATACAATGAGCAGTTCTTC,CASSYGTSGSQYNEQFF
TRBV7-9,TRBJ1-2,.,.,TGTGCCAGCAGCTTATTTCCGAACTATGGCTACACCTTC,CASSLFPNYGYTF
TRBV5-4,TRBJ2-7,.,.,TGTGCCAGCAGCCCTATGCAGGGGCTCTACGAGCAGTACTTC,CASSPMQGLYEQYF
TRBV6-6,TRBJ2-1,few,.,TGTGCCAGCGGGCGGGAAGGCTCCTACAATGAGCAGTTCTTC,CASGREGSYNEQFF
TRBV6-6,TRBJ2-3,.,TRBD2,TGTGCCAGCAGGACTAGCGGGGTTAGCACAGATACGCAGTATTTT,CASRTSGVSTDTQYF
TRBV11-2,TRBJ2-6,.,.,TGTGCCAGCAGCCTGGGGACAGCGGGCAACGTCCTGACTTTC,CASSLGTAGNVLTF
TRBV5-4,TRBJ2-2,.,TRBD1,TGTGCCACCAAAGGACAGGGGCCGCGGGGAGGGGAGCTGTTTTTT,CATKGQGPRGGELFF
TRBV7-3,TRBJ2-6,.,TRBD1,TGTGCCAGCAGCTCAACAGGGGCTGGGGCCAACGTCCTGACTTTC,CASSSTGAGANVLTF
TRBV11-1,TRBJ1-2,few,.,TGTGCCAGCAGCTTAAATTTGGACAGACATGGCTACACCTTC,CASSLNLDRHGYTF
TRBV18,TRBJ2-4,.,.,TGTGCCAGCTCACCGGAGTCGGGTCCATATATCATTCAGTACTTC,CASSPESGPYIIQYF
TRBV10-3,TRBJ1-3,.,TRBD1,TGTGCCATCAGTGGGACAGGTGGAAACACCATATATTTT,CAISGTGGNTIYF
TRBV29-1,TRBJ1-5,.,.,TGCAGCGTTGCGGGACATAGCAATCAGCCCCAGCATTTT,CSVAGHSNQPQHF
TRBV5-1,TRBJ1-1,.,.,TGCGCCAGCAGCTTGGGTCGTGTGGCTGGGGTAATGGGGCCTACTGAAGCTTTCTTT,CASSLGRVAGVMGPTEAFF
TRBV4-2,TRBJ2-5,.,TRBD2,TGTGCCAGCAGCCAAGATAGAGGTAGCGGGGGGGTCGGGGGGGAGACCCAGTACTTC,CASSQDRGSGGVGGETQYF
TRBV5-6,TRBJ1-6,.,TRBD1,TGTGCCAGCAGCAGAGGACAGGGTAAAGGGTCACCCCTCCACTTT,CASSRGQGKGSPLHF
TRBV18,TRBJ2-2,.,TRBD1,TGTGCCAGCTCACCCCTAACAGGGGGCTCCGGGGAGCTGTTTTTT,CASSPLTGGSGELFF
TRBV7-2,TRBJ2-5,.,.,TGTGCCAGCAGCGCCCTAGGCGGAGTCGGGGAGACCCAGTACTTC,CASSALGGVGETQYF
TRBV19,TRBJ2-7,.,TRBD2,TGTGCCAGTAGTATGGGACTAGGCGGCGAGCAGTACTTC,CASSMGLGGEQYF
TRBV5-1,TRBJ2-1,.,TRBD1,TGCGCCAGCAGCACGGGACAGATTGAGCAGTTCTTC,CASSTGQIEQFF
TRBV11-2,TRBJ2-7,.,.,TGTGCCAGCAGCTTTATTGACGGAGTACAGTACTTC,CASSFIDGVQYF
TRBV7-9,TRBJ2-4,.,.,TGTGTAGTGGGGGCGGCCAAAAACATTCAGTACTTC,CVVGAAKNIQYF
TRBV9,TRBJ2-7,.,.,TGTGCCAGCAGCGGTGGCGGGCCCCCCTACGAGCAGTACTTC,CASSGGGPPYEQYF